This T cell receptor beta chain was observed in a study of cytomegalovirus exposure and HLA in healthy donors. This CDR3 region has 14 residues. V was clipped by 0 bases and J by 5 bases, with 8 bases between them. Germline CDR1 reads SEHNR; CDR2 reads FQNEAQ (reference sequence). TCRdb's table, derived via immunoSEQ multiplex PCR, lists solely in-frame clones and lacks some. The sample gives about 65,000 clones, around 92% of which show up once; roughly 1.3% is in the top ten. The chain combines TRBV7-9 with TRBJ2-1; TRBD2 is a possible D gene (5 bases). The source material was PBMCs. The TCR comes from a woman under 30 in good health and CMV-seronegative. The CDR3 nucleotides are TGTGCCAGCAGCTTAGCGGGAGCCCACAATGAGCAGTTCTTC. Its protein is CASSLAGAHNEQFF. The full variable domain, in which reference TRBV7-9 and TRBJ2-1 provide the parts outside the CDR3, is DTGVSQNPRHKITKRGQNVTFRCDPISEHNRLYWYRQTLGQGPEFLTYFQNEAQLEKSRLLSDRFSAERPKGSFSTLEIQRTEQGDSAMYLCASSLAGAHNEQFFGPGTRLTVL.